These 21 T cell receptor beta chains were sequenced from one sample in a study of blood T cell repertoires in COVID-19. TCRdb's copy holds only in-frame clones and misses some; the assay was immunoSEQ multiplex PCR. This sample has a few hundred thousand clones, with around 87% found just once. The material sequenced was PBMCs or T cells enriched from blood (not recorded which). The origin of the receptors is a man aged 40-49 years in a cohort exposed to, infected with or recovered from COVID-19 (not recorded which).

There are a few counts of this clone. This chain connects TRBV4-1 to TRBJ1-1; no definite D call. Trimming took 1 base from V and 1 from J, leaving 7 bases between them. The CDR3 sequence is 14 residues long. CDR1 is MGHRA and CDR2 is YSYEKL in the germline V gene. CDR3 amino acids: CASSQGEWNTEAFF. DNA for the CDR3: TGCGCCAGCAGCCAAGGAGAGTGGAACACTGAAGCTTTCTTT.

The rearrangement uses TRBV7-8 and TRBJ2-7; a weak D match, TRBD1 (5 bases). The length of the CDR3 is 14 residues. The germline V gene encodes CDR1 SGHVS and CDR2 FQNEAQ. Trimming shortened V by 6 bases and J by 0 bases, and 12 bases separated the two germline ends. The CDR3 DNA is TGTGCCAGCAGTGCTACAGGATTCTCCTACGAGCAGTACTTC. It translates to CASSATGFSYEQYF.

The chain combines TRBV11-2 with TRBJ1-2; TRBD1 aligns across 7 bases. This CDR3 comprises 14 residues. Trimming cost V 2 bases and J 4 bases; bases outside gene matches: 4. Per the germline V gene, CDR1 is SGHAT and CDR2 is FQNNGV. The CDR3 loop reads CASSLKDRAYGYTF. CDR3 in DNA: TGTGCCAGCAGCTTAAAAGACAGGGCCTATGGCTACACCTTC.

The CDR3 is CASSPQRQGTNTGELFF. The DNA for the CDR3 is TGTGCCAGCTCACCACAGCGTCAGGGGACGAACACCGGGGAGCTGTTTTTT. The gene calls are TRBV18 and TRBJ2-2; weak D call: TRBD1 (6 bases). Trimming pared 1 base from V and 0 bases from J, leaving 12 bases between. Germline lookup yields CDR1 KGHSH and CDR2 LQKENI. This CDR3 has 17 residues.

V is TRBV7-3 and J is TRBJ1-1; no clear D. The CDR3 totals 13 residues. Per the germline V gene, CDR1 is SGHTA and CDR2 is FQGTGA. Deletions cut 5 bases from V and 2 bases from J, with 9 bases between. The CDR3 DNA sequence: TGTGCCAGCAGCCAACAGATTAACACTGAAGCTTTCTTT. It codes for CASSQQINTEAFF. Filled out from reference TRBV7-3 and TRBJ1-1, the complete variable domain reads GAGVSQTPSNKVTEKGKYVELRCDPISGHTALYWYRQSLGQGPEFLIYFQGTGAADDSGLPNDRFFAVRPEGSVSTLKIQRTERGDSAVYLCASSQQINTEAFFGQGTRLTVV.

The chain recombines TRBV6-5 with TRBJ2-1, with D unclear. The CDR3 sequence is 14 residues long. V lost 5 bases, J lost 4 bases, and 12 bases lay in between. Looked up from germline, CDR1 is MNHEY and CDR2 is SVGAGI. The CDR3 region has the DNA TGTGCCAGCAGTCGACTGACCCTTTACAATGAGCAGTTCTTC. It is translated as CASSRLTLYNEQFF.

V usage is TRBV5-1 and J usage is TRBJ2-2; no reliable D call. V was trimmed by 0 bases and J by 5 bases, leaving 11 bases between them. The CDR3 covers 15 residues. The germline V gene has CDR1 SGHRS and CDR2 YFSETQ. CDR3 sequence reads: CASSLDGSRTGELFF. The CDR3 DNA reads TGCGCCAGCAGCTTGGATGGGTCGAGGACCGGGGAGCTGTTTTTT.

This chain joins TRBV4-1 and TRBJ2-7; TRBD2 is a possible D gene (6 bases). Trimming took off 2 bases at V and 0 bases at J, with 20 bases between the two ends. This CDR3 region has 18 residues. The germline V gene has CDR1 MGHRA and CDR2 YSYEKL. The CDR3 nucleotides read TGCGCCAGCAGCCAACCTAGGGACTGCCACATAATCTCCTACGAGCAGTACTTC. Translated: CASSQPRDCHIISYEQYF.

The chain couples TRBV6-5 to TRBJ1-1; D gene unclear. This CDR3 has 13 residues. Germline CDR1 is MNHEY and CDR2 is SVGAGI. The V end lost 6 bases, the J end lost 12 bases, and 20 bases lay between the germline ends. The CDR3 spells CASRSPGKSWSFF. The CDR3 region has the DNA TGTGCCAGCAGAAGCCCGGGAAAAAGTTGGTCTTTCTTT.

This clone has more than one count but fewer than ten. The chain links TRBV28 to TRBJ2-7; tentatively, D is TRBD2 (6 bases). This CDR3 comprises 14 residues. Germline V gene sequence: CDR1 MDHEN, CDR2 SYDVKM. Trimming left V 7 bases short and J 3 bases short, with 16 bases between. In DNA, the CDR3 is TGTGCCAGCACAGCTGGAGGGTCCAACTACGAGCAGTACTTC. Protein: CASTAGGSNYEQYF.

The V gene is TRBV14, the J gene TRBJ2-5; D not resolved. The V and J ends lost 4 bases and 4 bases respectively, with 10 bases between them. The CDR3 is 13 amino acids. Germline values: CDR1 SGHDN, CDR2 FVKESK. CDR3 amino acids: CASSPPSVETQYF. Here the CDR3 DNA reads TGTGCCAGCAGCCCTCCTTCCGTAGAGACCCAGTACTTC.

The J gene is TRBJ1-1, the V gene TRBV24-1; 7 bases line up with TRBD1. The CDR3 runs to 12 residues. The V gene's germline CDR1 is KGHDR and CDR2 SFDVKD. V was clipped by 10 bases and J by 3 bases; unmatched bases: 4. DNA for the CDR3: TGTGCCACACAGGGGTGGGACACTGAAGCTTTCTTT. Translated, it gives CATQGWDTEAFF.

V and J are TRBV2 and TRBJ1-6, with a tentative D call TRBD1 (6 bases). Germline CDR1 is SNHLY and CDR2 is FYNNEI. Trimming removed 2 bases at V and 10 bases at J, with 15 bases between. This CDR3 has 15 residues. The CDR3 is CASSENRVGESPLHF. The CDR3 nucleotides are TGTGCCAGCAGTGAAAACAGGGTGGGAGAATCACCCCTCCACTTT.

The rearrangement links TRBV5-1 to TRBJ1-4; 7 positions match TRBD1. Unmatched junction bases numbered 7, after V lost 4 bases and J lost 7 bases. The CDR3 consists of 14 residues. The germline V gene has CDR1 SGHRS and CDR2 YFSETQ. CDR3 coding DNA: TGCGCCAGCAGCGTAGGGGGGACAGTTGAAAAACTGTTTTTT. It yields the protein CASSVGGTVEKLFF.

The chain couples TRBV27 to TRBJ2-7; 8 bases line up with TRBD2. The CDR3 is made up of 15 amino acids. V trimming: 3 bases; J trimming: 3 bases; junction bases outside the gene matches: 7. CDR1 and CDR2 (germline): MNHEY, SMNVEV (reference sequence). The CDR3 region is CASSFLAGSRYEQYF. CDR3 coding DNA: TGTGCCAGCAGTTTTTTAGCGGGAAGTCGCTACGAGCAGTACTTC.

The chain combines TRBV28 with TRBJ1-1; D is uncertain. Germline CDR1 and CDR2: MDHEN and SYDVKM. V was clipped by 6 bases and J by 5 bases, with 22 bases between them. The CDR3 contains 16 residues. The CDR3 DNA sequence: TGTGCCAGCAGACCCAAGGGCCTCGAGGGCGGGACTGAAGCTTTCTTT. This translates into CASRPKGLEGGTEAFF.

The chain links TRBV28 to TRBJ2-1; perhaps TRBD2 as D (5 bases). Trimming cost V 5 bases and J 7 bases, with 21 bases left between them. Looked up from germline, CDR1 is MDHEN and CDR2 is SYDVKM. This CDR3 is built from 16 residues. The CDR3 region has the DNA TGTGCCAGCAGTAGTGTTATGGACTCTAGAAGGAATGAGCAGTTCTTC. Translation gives CASSSVMDSRRNEQFF.

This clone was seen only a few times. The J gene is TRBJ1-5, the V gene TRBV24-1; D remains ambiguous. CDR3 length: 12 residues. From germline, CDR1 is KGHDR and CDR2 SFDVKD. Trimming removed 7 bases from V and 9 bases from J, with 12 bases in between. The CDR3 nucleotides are TGTGCCACCAGCCAGGAGGGAGGGCCCCAGCATTTT. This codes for CATSQEGGPQHF.

DNA for the CDR3: TGTGCCAGCAGCGGGAGGGGAAGCTCCTACAATGAGCAGTTCTTC. This codes for CASSGRGSSYNEQFF. The V call is TRBV7-9, the J call TRBJ2-1; 7 nucleotides align to TRBD2. The germline V gene has CDR1 SEHNR and CDR2 FQNEAQ (reference sequence). V gave up 5 bases and J gave up 0 bases; unmatched junction bases: 4. The CDR3 is 15 amino acids.

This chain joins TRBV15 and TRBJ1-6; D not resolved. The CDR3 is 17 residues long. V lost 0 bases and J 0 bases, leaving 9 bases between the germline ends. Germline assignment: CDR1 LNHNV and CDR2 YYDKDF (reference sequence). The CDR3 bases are TGTGCCACCAGCAGAGATGCAAGGAGCTCCTATAATTCACCCCTCCACTTT. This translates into CATSRDARSSYNSPLHF. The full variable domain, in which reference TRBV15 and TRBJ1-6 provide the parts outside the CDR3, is DAMVIQNPRYQVTQFGKPVTLSCSQTLNHNVMYWYQQKSSQAPKLLFHYYDKDFNNEADTPDNFQSRRPNTSFCFLDIRSPGLGDTAMYLCATSRDARSSYNSPLHFGNGTRLTVT.

DNA of the CDR3: TGTGCCAGCAGAACATCCCCAACTAATGAAAAACTGTTTTTT. It codes for CASRTSPTNEKLFF. The rearrangement uses TRBV27 and TRBJ1-4; D gene unclear. CDR1 MNHEY and CDR2 SMNVEV come from the germline V gene (reference sequence). CDR3 length equals 14 residues. The V end lost 6 bases, the J end lost 0 bases, and 8 bases lay between the germline ends.